The rows below give T cell receptor beta chains drawn from one sample of a study of T cell repertoires in cytomegalovirus infection. TCRdb reprocessed the reads with MiXCR, giving one entry per CDR3 protein. The sample has roughly 920,000 distinct CDR3 sequences, 25% to 40% seen once. Which antigens these TCRs recognize remains unknown. The material sequenced was cultured CD8+ T cells from PBMCs, taken from culture after CMV antigen stimulation. The source is a human donor in good health (CMV status not recorded). Some clones in this sample may be carry-over from other donors' samples. Each CDR3 is given with its conserved first and last residue. The order of the fields is V gene, D gene, J gene, clone size, CDR3 protein, CDR3 DNA. D genes are given only for firm matches. Not all rows give a size; the values are once, few, many and, for expanded clones, a class.

TRBV29-1	TRBD2	TRBJ2-3	NA	CSVGSSGGLTDTQYF	TGCAGCGTTGGGTCTAGCGGGGGCCTCACAGATACGCAGTATTTT
TRBV7-9	NA	TRBJ2-7	NA	CASSFRASYEQYF	TGTGCCAGCAGCTTTCGGGCCAGCTACGAGCAGTACTTC
TRBV7-8	NA	TRBJ2-3	few	CASSPEVADTQYF	TGTGCCAGCAGCCCCGAGGTGGCGGATACGCAGTATTTT
TRBV7-9	TRBD2	TRBJ2-2	NA	CASSSPTSGGLNTGELFF	TGTGCCAGCAGCTCGCCGACTAGCGGGGGGCTGAACACCGGGGAGCTGTTTTTT
TRBV4-1	NA	TRBJ2-6	NA	CASSHVIRGGANVLTF	TGCGCCAGCAGCCACGTTATCCGGGGTGGGGCCAACGTCCTGACTTTC
TRBV13	NA	TRBJ1-1	NA	CASSLNEGMNTEAFF	TGTGCCAGCAGCTTAAACGAAGGCATGAACACTGAAGCTTTCTTT
TRBV19	NA	TRBJ1-5	NA	CASSIIPLAGDLQHF	TGTGCCAGTAGTATTATCCCTCTGGCAGGGGATCTCCAGCATTTT
TRBV5-8	NA	TRBJ2-3	once	CASHLGGSTDTQYF	TGTGCCAGCCACCTCGGGGGTTCGACAGATACGCAGTATTTT
TRBV4-1	TRBD1	TRBJ1-6	NA	CASSPIGTGGPFGSPLHF	TGCGCCAGCAGCCCAATCGGGACAGGGGGTCCCTTCGGATCACCCCTCCACTTT
TRBV12-3/TRBV12-4	TRBD1	TRBJ1-5	few	CASSWGGTGIQPQHF	TGTGCCAGCAGTTGGGGGGGGACAGGGATACAGCCCCAGCATTTT
TRBV27	NA	TRBJ1-5	NA	CASSLRPPRDGNQPQHF	TGTGCCAGCAGTTTAAGACCCCCCAGGGATGGCAATCAGCCCCAGCATTTT
TRBV7-9	TRBD1	TRBJ1-3	NA	CASSPGTGGFAGNTIYF	TGTGCCAGCAGCCCTGGGACAGGGGGCTTCGCTGGAAACACCATATATTTT
TRBV6-1	NA	TRBJ1-1	many	CASEKRFDRRGGNTEAFF	TGTGCCAGCGAAAAGAGGTTCGACAGGAGGGGAGGGAACACTGAAGCTTTCTTT
TRBV2	NA	TRBJ2-3	few	CASSEGTSSTDTQYF	TGTGCCAGCAGTGAAGGAACTAGCAGCACAGATACGCAGTATTTT
TRBV4-3	TRBD1	TRBJ1-6	few	CASSHTGANSPLHF	TGCGCCAGCAGCCATACAGGGGCTAATTCACCCCTCCACTTT
TRBV7-6	NA	TRBJ1-2	many	CASSSGTNGYTF	TGTGCCAGCAGCTCCGGGACAAATGGCTACACCTTC
TRBV7-9	NA	TRBJ2-3	few	CASSLSSNTQYF	TGTGCCAGCAGCCTCTCAAGCAATACGCAGTATTTT
TRBV7-2	NA	TRBJ1-1	many	CASSAPDRKNTEAFF	TGTGCCAGCAGCGCTCCGGACAGAAAGAACACTGAAGCTTTCTTT
TRBV7-9	NA	TRBJ2-3	few	CASSPLDGSDTQYF	TGTGCCAGCAGCCCCCTGGATGGTTCAGATACGCAGTATTTT
TRBV19	NA	TRBJ1-1	many	CASREGEAFF	TGTGCCAGTAGAGAAGGTGAAGCTTTCTTT
TRBV7-6	NA	TRBJ2-4	few	CASNPGSKNIQYF	TGTGCCAGCAACCCGGGGAGCAAAAACATTCAGTACTTC
TRBV7-6	NA	TRBJ1-1	few	CASSTLSGKGGTEAFF	TGTGCCAGCAGCACCCTCTCGGGGAAGGGGGGCACTGAAGCTTTCTTT
TRBV4-1	TRBD2	TRBJ2-1	few	CASSQGGLEFDEQFF	TGCGCCAGCAGCCAGGGGGGACTAGAATTTGATGAGCAGTTCTTC
TRBV7-2	NA	TRBJ1-5	many	CASSLWGRGSNQPQHF	TGTGCCAGCAGCTTATGGGGACGGGGAAGCAATCAGCCCCAGCATTTT
TRBV4-1	NA	TRBJ1-2	few	CASTSHPGNYGYTF	TGCGCCAGCACCAGCCACCCAGGGAACTATGGCTACACCTTC
TRBV7-9	NA	TRBJ1-2	few	CASSPRLGGFGYGYTF	TGTGCCAGCAGCCCGAGATTGGGGGGCTTTGGCTATGGCTACACCTTC
TRBV19	TRBD1	TRBJ2-5	NA	CASRTGANQETQYF	TGTGCCAGTAGGACAGGGGCTAACCAAGAGACCCAGTACTTC
TRBV2	TRBD1	TRBJ2-7	NA	CASSEALDRGSYEQYF	TGTGCCAGCAGTGAAGCGCTGGACAGGGGGAGCTACGAGCAGTACTTC
TRBV7-9	NA	TRBJ2-1	few	CASSFDLSYNEQFF	TGTGCCAGCAGCTTTGACTTATCCTACAATGAGCAGTTCTTC
TRBV7-2	NA	TRBJ2-5	many	CASSLGTELTLRETQYF	TGTGCCAGCAGCTTAGGTACAGAACTCACACTCCGGGAGACCCAGTACTTC
TRBV10-3	TRBD1	TRBJ1-1	NA	CAIITRRTGSNTEAFF	TGTGCCATCATCACGAGGAGGACAGGGTCGAACACTGAAGCTTTCTTT
TRBV6-4	NA	TRBJ2-2	NA	CASSSLATGELFF	TGTGCCAGCAGTTCCCTAGCCACCGGGGAGCTGTTTTTT